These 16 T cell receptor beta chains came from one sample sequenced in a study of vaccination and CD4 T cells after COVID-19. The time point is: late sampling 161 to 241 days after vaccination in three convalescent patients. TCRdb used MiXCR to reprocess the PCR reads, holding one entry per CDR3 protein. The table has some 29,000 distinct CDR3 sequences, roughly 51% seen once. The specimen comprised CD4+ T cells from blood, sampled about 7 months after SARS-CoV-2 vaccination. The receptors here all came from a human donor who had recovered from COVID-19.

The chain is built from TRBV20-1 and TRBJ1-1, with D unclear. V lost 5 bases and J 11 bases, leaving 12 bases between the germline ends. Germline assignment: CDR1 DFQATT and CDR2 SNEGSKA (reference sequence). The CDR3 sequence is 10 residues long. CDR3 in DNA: TGCAGTGCTTCCCTTGCAATTGCTTTCTTT. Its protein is CSASLAIAFF.

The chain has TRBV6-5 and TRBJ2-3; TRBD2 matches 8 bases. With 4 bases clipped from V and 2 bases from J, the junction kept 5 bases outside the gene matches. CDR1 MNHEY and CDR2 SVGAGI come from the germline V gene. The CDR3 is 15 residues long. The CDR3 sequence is CASSFLAGPTDTQYF. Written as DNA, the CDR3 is TGTGCCAGCAGTTTCCTAGCGGGCCCCACAGATACGCAGTATTTT.

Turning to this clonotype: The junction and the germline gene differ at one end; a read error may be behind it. This chain's CDR3 is CSASQSGETVRPF. CDR3 nucleotide sequence: TGCAGTGCTAGCCAATCCGGGGAAACAGTCCGTCCGTTC. V and J are TRBV20-1 and TRBJ2-7, with D possibly being TRBD2 (5 bases). Germline-derived CDR1 and CDR2 are DFQATT and SNEGSKA (reference sequence). The CDR3 has 13 amino acids.

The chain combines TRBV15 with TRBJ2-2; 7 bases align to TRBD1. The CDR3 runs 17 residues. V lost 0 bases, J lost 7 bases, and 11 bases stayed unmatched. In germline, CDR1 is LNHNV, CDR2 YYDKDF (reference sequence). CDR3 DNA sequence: TGTGCCACCAGCAGAGATAAGACAGGGCTGTATGGCGGGGAGCTGTTTTTT. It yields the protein CATSRDKTGLYGGELFF.

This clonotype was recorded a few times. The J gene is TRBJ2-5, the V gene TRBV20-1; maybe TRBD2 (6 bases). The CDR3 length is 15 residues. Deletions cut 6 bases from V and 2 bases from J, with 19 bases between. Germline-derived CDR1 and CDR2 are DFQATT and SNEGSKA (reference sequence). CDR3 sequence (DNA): TGCAGTGCCAGCTTTGCGGGGAGACCACAAGAGACCCAGTACTTC. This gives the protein CSASFAGRPQETQYF.

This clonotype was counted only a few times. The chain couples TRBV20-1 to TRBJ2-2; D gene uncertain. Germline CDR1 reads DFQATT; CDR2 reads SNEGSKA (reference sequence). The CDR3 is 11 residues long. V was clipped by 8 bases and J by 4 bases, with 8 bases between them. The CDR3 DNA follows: TGCAGTATCTTGACCACCGGGGAGCTGTTTTTT. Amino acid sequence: CSILTTGELFF.

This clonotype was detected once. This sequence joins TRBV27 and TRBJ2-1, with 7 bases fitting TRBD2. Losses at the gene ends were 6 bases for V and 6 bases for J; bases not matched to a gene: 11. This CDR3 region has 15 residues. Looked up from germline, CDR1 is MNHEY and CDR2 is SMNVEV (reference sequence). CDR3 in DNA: TGTGCCAGCAGCTTAGGACTAGGTGGGGGCAATGAGCAGTTCTTC. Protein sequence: CASSLGLGGGNEQFF.

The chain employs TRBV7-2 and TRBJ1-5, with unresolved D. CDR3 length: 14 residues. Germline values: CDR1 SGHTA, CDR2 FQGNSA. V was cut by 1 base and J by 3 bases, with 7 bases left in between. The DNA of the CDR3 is TGTGCCAGCAGCTTAGGACACCTCAATCAGCCCCAGCATTTT. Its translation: CASSLGHLNQPQHF.

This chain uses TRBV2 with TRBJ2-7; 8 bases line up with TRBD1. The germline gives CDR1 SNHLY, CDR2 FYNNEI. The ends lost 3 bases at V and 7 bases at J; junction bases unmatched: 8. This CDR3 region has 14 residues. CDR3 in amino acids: CASSEPLQGEEQYF. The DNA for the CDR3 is TGTGCCAGCAGTGAGCCACTACAGGGGGAGGAGCAGTACTTC.

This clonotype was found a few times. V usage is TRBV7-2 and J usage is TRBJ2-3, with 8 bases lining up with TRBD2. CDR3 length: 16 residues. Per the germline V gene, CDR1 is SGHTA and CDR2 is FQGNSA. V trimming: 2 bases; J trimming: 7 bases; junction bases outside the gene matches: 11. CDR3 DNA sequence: TGTGCCAGCAGCTTAAACGCGGGACTAGTTGCGAATACGCAGTATTTT. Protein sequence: CASSLNAGLVANTQYF. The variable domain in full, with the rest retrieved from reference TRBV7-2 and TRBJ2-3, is GAGVSQSPSNKVTEKGKDVELRCDPISGHTALYWYRQSLGQGLEFLIYFQGNSAPDKSGLPSDRFSAERTGGSVSTLTIQRTQQEDSAVYLCASSLNAGLVANTQYFGPGTRLTVL.

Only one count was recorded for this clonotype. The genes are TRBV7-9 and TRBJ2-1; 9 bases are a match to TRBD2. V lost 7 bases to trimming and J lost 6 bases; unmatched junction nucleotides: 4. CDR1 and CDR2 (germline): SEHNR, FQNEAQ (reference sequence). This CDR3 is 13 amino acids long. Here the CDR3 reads CASTLAGINEQFF. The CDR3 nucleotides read TGTGCCAGCACGCTAGCGGGAATCAATGAGCAGTTCTTC.

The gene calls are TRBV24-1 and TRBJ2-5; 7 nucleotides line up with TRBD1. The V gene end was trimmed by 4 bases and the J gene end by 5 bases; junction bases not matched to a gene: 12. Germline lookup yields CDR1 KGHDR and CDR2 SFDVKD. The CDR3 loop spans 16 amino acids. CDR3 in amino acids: CATSEYGPTGRETQYF. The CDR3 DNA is TGTGCCACCAGTGAATATGGACCGACAGGGCGGGAGACCCAGTACTTC.

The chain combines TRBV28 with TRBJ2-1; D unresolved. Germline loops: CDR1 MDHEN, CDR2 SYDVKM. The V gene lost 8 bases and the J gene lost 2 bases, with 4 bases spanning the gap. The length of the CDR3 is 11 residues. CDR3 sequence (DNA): TGTGCCAGCGGAACCTACAATGAGCAGTTCTTC. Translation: CASGTYNEQFF.

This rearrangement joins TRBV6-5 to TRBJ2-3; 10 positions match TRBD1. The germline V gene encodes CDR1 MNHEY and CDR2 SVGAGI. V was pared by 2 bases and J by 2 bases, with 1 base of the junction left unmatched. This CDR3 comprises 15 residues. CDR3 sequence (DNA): TGTGCCAGCAGTTACGGGACAGGGGACACAGATACGCAGTATTTT. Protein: CASSYGTGDTDTQYF.

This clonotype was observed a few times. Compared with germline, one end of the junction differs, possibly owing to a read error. The CDR3, as DNA: TGTGCCAGCAGCTTATCAGGGACCTTCTATGGCTACACCTTC. Residues: CASSLSGTFYGYTF. V gene TRBV28 combines with J gene TRBJ1-2; D possibly corresponds to TRBD1 (5 bases). The CDR3 is 14 amino acids. Looked up from germline, CDR1 is MDHEN and CDR2 is SYDVKM.

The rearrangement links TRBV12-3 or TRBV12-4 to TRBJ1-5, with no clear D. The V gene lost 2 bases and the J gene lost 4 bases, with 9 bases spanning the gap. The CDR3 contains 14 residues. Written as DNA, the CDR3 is TGTGCCAGCAGTTTATTGGACGGAAATCAGCCCCAGCATTTT. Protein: CASSLLDGNQPQHF.